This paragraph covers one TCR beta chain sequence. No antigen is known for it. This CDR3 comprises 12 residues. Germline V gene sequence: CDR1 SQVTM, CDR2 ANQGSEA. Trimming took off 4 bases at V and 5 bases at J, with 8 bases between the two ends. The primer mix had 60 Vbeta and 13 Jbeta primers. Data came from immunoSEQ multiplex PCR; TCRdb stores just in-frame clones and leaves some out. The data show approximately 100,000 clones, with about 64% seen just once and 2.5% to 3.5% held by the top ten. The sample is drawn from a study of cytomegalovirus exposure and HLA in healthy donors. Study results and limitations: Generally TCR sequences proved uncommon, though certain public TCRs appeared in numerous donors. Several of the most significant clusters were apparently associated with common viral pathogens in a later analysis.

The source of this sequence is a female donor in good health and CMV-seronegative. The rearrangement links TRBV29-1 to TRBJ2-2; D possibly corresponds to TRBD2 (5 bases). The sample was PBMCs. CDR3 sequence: CSVGRRTGELFF. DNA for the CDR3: TGCAGCGTTGGTCGGAGGACCGGGGAGCTGTTTTTT.